This T cell receptor beta chain is drawn from a study of response to subunit inactivated influenza vaccine. Study-wide results and caveats: Seasonal influenza vaccination, on each occasion, was suggested by the authors to recruit few new T cells.

On this clonotype: Its antigen is unknown.

From the RT-PCR reads, TCRdb called clonotypes with MiXCR, one entry per CDR3 protein. Of more than 400,000 distinct CDR3 sequences in the sample, around 9.9% were seen once. This specimen was PBMCs from blood, taken roughly 6 weeks after vaccination. The receptor was derived from a man aged 45-65 years who received an inactivated influenza vaccine.

The CDR3 DNA reads TGTGCCAGCAGTTTCAGCGGGAAGAGCACAGATACGCAGTATTTT. This codes for CASSFSGKSTDTQYF. J is TRBJ2-3 and V is TRBV12-3 or TRBV12-4; 7 bases map to TRBD2. With V trimmed by 3 bases and J by 0 bases, 3 bases remained unmatched. This CDR3 comprises 15 residues.